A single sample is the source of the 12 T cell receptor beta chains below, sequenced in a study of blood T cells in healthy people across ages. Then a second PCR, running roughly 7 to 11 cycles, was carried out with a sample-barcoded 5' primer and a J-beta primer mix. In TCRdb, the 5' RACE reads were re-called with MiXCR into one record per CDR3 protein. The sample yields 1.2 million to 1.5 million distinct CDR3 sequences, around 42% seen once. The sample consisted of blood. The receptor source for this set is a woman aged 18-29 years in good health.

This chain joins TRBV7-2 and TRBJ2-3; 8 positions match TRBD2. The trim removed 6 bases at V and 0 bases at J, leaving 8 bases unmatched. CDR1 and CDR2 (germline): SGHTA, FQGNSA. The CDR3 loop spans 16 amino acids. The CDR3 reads CASRLVAGGSTDTQYF. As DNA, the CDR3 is TGTGCCAGCAGGTTGGTGGCGGGAGGCAGCACAGATACGCAGTATTTT. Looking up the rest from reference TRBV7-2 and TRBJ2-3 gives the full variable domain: GAGVSQSPSNKVTEKGKDVELRCDPISGHTALYWYRQSLGQGLEFLIYFQGNSAPDKSGLPSDRFSAERTGGSVSTLTIQRTQQEDSAVYLCASRLVAGGSTDTQYFGPGTRLTVL.

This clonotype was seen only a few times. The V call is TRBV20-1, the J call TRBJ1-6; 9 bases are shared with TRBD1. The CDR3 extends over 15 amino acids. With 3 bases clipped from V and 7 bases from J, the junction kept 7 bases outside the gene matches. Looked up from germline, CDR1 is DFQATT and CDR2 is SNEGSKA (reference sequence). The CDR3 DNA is TGCAGTGCTAGGGGGGGACAGGGATTGAATTCACCCCTCCACTTT. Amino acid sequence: CSARGGQGLNSPLHF.

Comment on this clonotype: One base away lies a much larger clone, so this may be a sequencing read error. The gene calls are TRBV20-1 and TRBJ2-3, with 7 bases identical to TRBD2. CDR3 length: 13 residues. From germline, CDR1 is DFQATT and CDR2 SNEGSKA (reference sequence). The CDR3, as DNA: TGCAGTGCACTACGACTGCAGCGGGATATGCAGTATTTT. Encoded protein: CSALRLQRDMQYF.

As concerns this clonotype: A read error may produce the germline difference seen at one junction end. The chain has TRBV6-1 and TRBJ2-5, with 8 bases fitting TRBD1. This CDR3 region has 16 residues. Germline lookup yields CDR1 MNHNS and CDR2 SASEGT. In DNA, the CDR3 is TGTGTCAGCAGTGACCCGGGCAGGGGGCTTGGAGAGACCCAGTACTTC. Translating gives CVSSDPGRGLGETQYF.

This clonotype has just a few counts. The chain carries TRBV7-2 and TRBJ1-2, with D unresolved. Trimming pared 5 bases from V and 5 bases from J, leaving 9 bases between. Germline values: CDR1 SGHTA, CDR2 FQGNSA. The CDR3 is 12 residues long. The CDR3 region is CASSQPQYGYTF. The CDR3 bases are TGTGCCAGCAGCCAACCCCAGTATGGCTACACCTTC.

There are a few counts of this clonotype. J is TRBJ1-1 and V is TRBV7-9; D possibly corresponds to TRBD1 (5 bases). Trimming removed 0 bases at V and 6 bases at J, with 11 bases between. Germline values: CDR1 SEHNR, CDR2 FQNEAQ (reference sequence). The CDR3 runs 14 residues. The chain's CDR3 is CASSLAGGDPEAFF. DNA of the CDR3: TGTGCCAGCAGCTTAGCTGGGGGGGACCCTGAAGCTTTCTTT.

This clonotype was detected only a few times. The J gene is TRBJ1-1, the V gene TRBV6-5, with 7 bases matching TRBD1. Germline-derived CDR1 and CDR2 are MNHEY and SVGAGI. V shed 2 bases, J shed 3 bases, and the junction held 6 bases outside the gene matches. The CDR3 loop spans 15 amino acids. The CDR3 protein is CASSYGPRGDTEAFF. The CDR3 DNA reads TGTGCCAGCAGTTACGGGCCCAGGGGGGACACTGAAGCTTTCTTT.

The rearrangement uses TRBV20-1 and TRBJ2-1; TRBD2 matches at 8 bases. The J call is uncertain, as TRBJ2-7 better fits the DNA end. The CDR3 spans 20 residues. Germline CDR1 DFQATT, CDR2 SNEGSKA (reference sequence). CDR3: CSAPGKLAVPMTGSYNEQYF. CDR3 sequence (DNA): TGCAGTGCCCCAGGAAAACTAGCGGTCCCCATGACCGGCTCCTACAATGAGCAGTACTTC.

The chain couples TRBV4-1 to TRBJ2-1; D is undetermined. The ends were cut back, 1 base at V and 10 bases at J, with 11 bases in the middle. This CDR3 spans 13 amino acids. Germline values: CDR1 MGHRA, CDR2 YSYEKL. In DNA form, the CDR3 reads TGCGCCAGCAGCCAAGGGAAGGTTCTGGAGCAGTTCTTC. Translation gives CASSQGKVLEQFF.

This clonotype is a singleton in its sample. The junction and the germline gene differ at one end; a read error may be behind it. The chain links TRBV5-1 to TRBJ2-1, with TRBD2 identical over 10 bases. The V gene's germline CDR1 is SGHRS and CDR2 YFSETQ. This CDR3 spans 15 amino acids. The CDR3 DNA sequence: TGCGCCAGCAGCTTATCTAGCGGGAGTTACAATGAGCGGTTCTTC. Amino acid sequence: CASSLSSGSYNERFF.

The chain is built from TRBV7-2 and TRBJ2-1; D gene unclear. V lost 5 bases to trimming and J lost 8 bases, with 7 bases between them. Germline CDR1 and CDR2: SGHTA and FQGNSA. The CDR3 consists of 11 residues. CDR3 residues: CASSPMDEQFF. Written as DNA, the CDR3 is TGTGCCAGCAGCCCCATGGATGAGCAGTTCTTC.

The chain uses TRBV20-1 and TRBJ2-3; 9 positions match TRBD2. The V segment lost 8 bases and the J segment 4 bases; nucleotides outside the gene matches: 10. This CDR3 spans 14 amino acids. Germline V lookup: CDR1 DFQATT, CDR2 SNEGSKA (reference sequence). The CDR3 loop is CSYEGGGAPDTQYF. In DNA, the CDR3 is TGCAGTTATGAGGGCGGGGGGGCCCCAGATACGCAGTATTTT.